This T cell receptor beta chain was obtained from a study of blood T cells in healthy people across ages. Study-wide findings and caveats: Older age went with lower TCR beta diversity per million T cells, in a roughly linear way.

Details on this clonotype: Its antigen is still unknown.

In germline, CDR1 is SQVTM, CDR2 ANQGSEA. The germline V and J ends were trimmed by 7 bases and 1 base, with 19 bases remaining between them. The CDR3 runs 15 residues. Combining a sample-barcoded 5' primer with a J-beta primer mix, a second PCR ran for about 6 to 11 cycles. Via MiXCR, TCRdb re-called the 5' RACE reads, giving one row per CDR3 protein. This sample has 850,000 to 1,100,000 distinct CDR3 sequences, with roughly two fifths found just once. This receptor was obtained from a man aged 18 to 29 in good health. This sequence joins TRBV29-1 and TRBJ1-2; D might be TRBD1 (6 bases). The sequencing input was blood. As DNA, the CDR3 is TGCAGCGCCGGGGATTCCGGGACAAATAACTATGGCTACACCTTC. Translation: CSAGDSGTNNYGYTF.